The rows below give T cell receptor beta chains drawn from one sample of a study of CD8+CD57+ T cells in acquired aplastic anemia. TCRdb itself ran the reads through MiXCR, one entry per CDR3 protein. In the table there are around 170,000 distinct CDR3 sequences, about 64% of which are singletons. The source material was sorted CD4+, CD8+, or CD8+CD57+ T cells (not recorded which) from PBMCs. The receptors originated from a human donor in good health. Both conserved end residues are part of each CDR3. A D gene is named only where the DNA matches it firmly. Rows give clone size only sometimes, using once, few, many, or a class for an expanded clone.

j_call clone_size v_call d_call cdr3_nt cdr3_aa
TRBJ2-1 many TRBV7-9 TRBD1 TGTGCCAGCAGCCCGCCCGGGACAGGGGGCTACAATGAGCAGTTCTTC CASSPPGTGGYNEQFF
TRBJ1-2 - TRBV5-6 TRBD1 TGTGCCAGCAGCCCGGGGGGGAGTAAAGGACAGGGGTTGTATGGCTACACCTTC CASSPGGSKGQGLYGYTF
TRBJ1-1 - TRBV20-1 TRBD1 TGCAGTGCTATTCGCTCACTGACAGGGTTCACTGAAGCTTTCTTT CSAIRSLTGFTEAFF
TRBJ1-1 - TRBV5-6 - TGTGCCAGCAGCTCCGTTCGGGGTTCCTGGAACACTGAAGCTTTCTTT CASSSVRGSWNTEAFF
TRBJ2-7 - TRBV20-1 - TGCAGTGCCCTATCCATAGCGGCACCCGACGAGCAGTACTTC CSALSIAAPDEQYF
TRBJ1-1 - TRBV7-3 - TGTGCCAGCAGACCCGAGGAGGCGATGAACACTGAAGCTTTCTTT CASRPEEAMNTEAFF
TRBJ2-5 - TRBV7-2 TRBD2 TGTGTCAGCAGCTTAGGGACGGGGGGAGGTGAGACCCAGTACTTC CVSSLGTGGGETQYF
TRBJ1-6 - TRBV2 - TGTGCCAGCAGTGAAGAGGCTAATTCACCCCTCCACTTT CASSEEANSPLHF
TRBJ2-3 - TRBV12-3/TRBV12-4 - TGTGCCAGCAGTTTCGTCTACGATACGCAGTATTTT CASSFVYDTQYF
TRBJ2-1 few TRBV15 TRBD1 TGTGCCACCAGCTACAGGGGAAATGAGCAGTTCTTC CATSYRGNEQFF
TRBJ1-2 - TRBV24-1 - TGTGCCACCAGTCGGGGGAGATCAGACTACACCTTC CATSRGRSDYTF
TRBJ2-7 many TRBV6-2/TRBV6-3 - TGTGCCAGCAGCTGGACAGCGGGCTACGAGCAGTACTTC CASSWTAGYEQYF
TRBJ2-1 - TRBV7-2 - TGTGCCAGCAACTCGGCCGTCCGCCCTGAGCAGTTCTTC CASNSAVRPEQFF
TRBJ2-1 once TRBV20-1 TRBD1 TGCAGTGCTAACAGGGGGCGCAATGAGCAGTTCTTC CSANRGRNEQFF
TRBJ2-1 - TRBV10-2 TRBD2 TGCGCCAGCAGCAGGGGGTTAGCGGGGGCAAGTGAGCAGTTCTTC CASSRGLAGASEQFF
TRBJ2-7 - TRBV11-2 TRBD2 TGTGCCAGCAGCTTAGAAGGACTAGCGGCCACCTACGAGCAGTACTTC CASSLEGLAATYEQYF
TRBJ2-3 many TRBV5-8 TRBD2 TGTGCCAGCAGCCTACTAGCGGGAGGGACCACAGATACGCAGTATTTT CASSLLAGGTTDTQYF
TRBJ1-5 - TRBV2 TRBD1 TGTGCCAGCAGCCCCGACAGGGTCGGTCAGCCCCAGCATTTT CASSPDRVGQPQHF
TRBJ2-3 many TRBV12-3/TRBV12-4 TRBD2 TGTGCCAGCAGTTTACGGCGGGAGGGCACAGATACGCAGTATTTT CASSLRREGTDTQYF
TRBJ2-3 - TRBV15 TRBD1 TGTGCCACCAGCAGACATCGGACAGGGGGAACAGATACGCAGTATTTT CATSRHRTGGTDTQYF
TRBJ1-2 few TRBV9 TRBD1 TGTGCCAGCAGCGGCGACAGGGGGTACGGTGGCTACACCTTC CASSGDRGYGGYTF
TRBJ1-3 few TRBV5-6 - TGTGCCAGCAGCTTGGACCTACTCAGCTCTGGAAACACCATATATTTT CASSLDLLSSGNTIYF
TRBJ1-6 - TRBV6-5 - TGTGCCAGCAGTTATGGAACAGGTGGTTCACCCCTCCACTTT CASSYGTGGSPLHF
TRBJ2-1 - TRBV2 - TGTGCCAGCAGGGACAATAACAATGAGCAGTTCTTC CASRDNNNEQFF